This paragraph reports one TCR beta chain. Its antigen is not known. The data are from a study of T cell clonotyping in hematopoietic cell transplantation. Overall study: Cytoreduction preceded collection of pretransplant recipient samples. Whole-study findings and limits: Higher Inverse Simpson Index values in graft donor and pretransplant recipient predicted broader posttransplant TCR diversity. After transplant, recipient diversity fell while pathologically expanded clonotypes grew through day 180. At the given depth, recipient repertoires were over 95% de novo clonotypes.

Trimming left V 3 bases short and J 0 bases short, with 2 bases between. CDR3 length equals 12 residues. The germline V gene has CDR1 MGHRA and CDR2 YSYEKL. Clones were sequenced by immunoSEQ multiplex PCR, and TCRdb holds only the in-frame ones, with some missing. The sample contains approximately 25,000 clones, 75% to 85% of which appear only once. Time point of the sample: recipient sample about 28 days before transplant, after cytoreduction. This chain links TRBV4-1 with TRBJ1-1; D gene ambiguous. This sequence originates from a woman aged 55-70 years with acute myeloid leukemia. Some clones in this sample may be carry-over from other donors' samples. The sequencing used peripheral blood mononuclear cells, collected before stem cell transplant. The CDR3 DNA reads as TGCGCCAGCAGCCATGTGAACACTGAAGCTTTCTTT. Encoded protein: CASSHVNTEAFF.